These 3 T cell receptor beta chains share one sample of origin, sequenced in a study of blood T cell repertoires in COVID-19. TCRdb keeps only in-frame clones here, not all; method: immunoSEQ multiplex PCR. The sample has about 56,000 clones; roughly 90% are singletons. Input material: peripheral blood. All receptors come from a human donor in a cohort sampled during active COVID-19.

In this sample, this clone turned up once. The chain is built from TRBV5-1 and TRBJ1-4, with D possibly being TRBD1 (6 bases). CDR3 size: 14 residues. Trimming left V 6 bases short and J 5 bases short, with 14 bases between. The V gene's germline CDR1 is SGHRS and CDR2 YFSETQ. CDR3 nucleotides: TGCGCCAGCAACCTGGACAGCAGCAATGAAAAACTGTTTTTT. Amino acids: CASNLDSSNEKLFF.

The CDR3 region has the DNA TGTGCCAGCAGCTTAGGCCCCCTAGGATCCACTACAGCCAAAAACATTCAGTACTTC. It yields the protein CASSLGPLGSTTAKNIQYF. The genes are TRBV7-8 and TRBJ2-4; D not certain. Looked up from germline, CDR1 is SGHVS and CDR2 is FQNEAQ. Deletions cut 1 base from V and 0 bases from J, with 19 bases between. This CDR3 has 19 amino acids.

The J gene is TRBJ1-3, the V gene TRBV6-2 or TRBV6-3, with D possibly matching TRBD1 (5 bases). The CDR3 contains 15 residues. Germline CDR1 MNHEY, CDR2 SVGEGT. The V end lost 7 bases, the J end lost 3 bases, and 16 bases lay between the germline ends. The CDR3 protein is CASTPRGGFGNTIYF. The CDR3 nucleotides are TGTGCCAGCACCCCCCGGGGGGGATTTGGAAACACCATATATTTT.